The 30 T cell receptor beta chains given below trace back to one sample, sequenced in a study of blood T cell repertoires in COVID-19. The protocol was immunoSEQ multiplex PCR, while the TCRdb copy is restricted to in-frame clones and leaves out a portion. The sample records approximately 65,000 clones, around four fifths being singletons. The sequencing sample was made of peripheral blood. The receptors originated from a woman older than 75 with active or convalescent COVID-19.

The V and J genes are TRBV19 and TRBJ2-3; 7 bases map to TRBD1. The ends lost 6 bases at V and 0 bases at J; junction bases unmatched: 3. This CDR3 is built from 14 residues. The germline V gene encodes CDR1 LNHDA and CDR2 SQIVND (reference sequence). As DNA, the CDR3 is TGTGCCAGTAGCCCGGGACAGAGCACAGATACGCAGTATTTT. As protein: CASSPGQSTDTQYF.

This rearrangement joins TRBV6-5 to TRBJ2-2; D is unclear. V lost 7 bases and J lost 3, with 12 bases in between. Germline values: CDR1 MNHEY, CDR2 SVGAGI. The CDR3 length is 14 residues. This CDR3 is CASTRVPDTGELFF. The CDR3 DNA follows: TGTGCCAGCACCCGGGTCCCGGACACCGGGGAGCTGTTTTTT.

As concerns this clone: This specimen includes other DNA sequences encoding the same CDR3. The chain carries TRBV2 and TRBJ1-1, with D possibly being TRBD1 (6 bases). The length of the CDR3 is 13 residues. Germline CDR1 is SNHLY and CDR2 is FYNNEI. Trimming left V 5 bases short and J 4 bases short, with 11 bases between. Here the CDR3 DNA reads TGTGCCAGCAGTTACAGGGTAGGCACTGAAGCTTTCTTT. This gives the protein CASSYRVGTEAFF.

The chain recombines TRBV20-1 with TRBJ1-3; D uncertain. In germline, CDR1 is DFQATT, CDR2 SNEGSKA (reference sequence). Trimming removed 3 bases at V and 0 bases at J, with 9 bases between. The CDR3 has 14 amino acids. CDR3 sequence (DNA): TGCAGTGCTAGTAGATCCAGCTCTGGAAACACCATATATTTT. Encoded protein: CSASRSSSGNTIYF.

This clone was seen a handful of times. The gene calls are TRBV5-1 and TRBJ1-5, with D uncertain. V lost 0 bases and J lost 0, with 7 bases in between. Germline V lookup: CDR1 SGHRS, CDR2 YFSETQ. This CDR3 region has 15 residues. CDR3 nucleotides: TGCGCCAGCAGCTTGGATGCAGATAGCAATCAGCCCCAGCATTTT. Amino acid sequence: CASSLDADSNQPQHF.

The chain combines TRBV5-1 with TRBJ2-7, with D possibly matching TRBD1 (5 bases). V was pared by 0 bases and J by 7 bases, with 14 bases between. CDR3 length equals 14 residues. Germline V CDR1 and CDR2: SGHRS, YFSETQ. The CDR3 DNA is TGCGCCAGCAGCTTGGACTACAGGAGCTTGGAGCAGTACTTC. The encoded protein is CASSLDYRSLEQYF.

This chain links TRBV5-1 with TRBJ2-2, with D possibly being TRBD1 (5 bases). Trimming removed 0 bases at V and 7 bases at J, with 10 bases between. The germline CDR1 and CDR2 sequences are SGHRS and YFSETQ. The CDR3 is 14 amino acids. The CDR3 nucleotides read TGCGCCAGCAGCTTGGAAGGGGTTGGCGGGGAGCTGTTTTTT. Protein sequence: CASSLEGVGGELFF.

The chain carries TRBV19 and TRBJ1-6; D is unclear. Germline V gene sequence: CDR1 LNHDA, CDR2 SQIVND (reference sequence). This CDR3 has 12 residues. With 3 bases removed from V and 11 bases from J, the gap between germline ends came to 8 bases. CDR3 in DNA: TGTGCCAGTAGTATGGGCTCCCCACCCCTCCACTTT. This sequence encodes CASSMGSPPLHF.

J is TRBJ1-1 and V is TRBV5-1; D perhaps matches TRBD1 (5 bases). The germline V and J ends were trimmed by 2 bases and 6 bases, with 11 bases remaining between them. The germline V gene encodes CDR1 SGHRS and CDR2 YFSETQ. The CDR3 contains 13 residues. The CDR3 DNA reads as TGCGCCAGCAGCTTCCAGGGAAGGGCTGAAGCTTTCTTT. Its translation is CASSFQGRAEAFF.

This clone was counted only a few times. The genes are TRBV12-3 or TRBV12-4 and TRBJ1-6; D is uncertain. V lost 9 bases, J lost 0 bases, and 6 bases lay in between. This CDR3 is 13 amino acids long. CDR3 sequence (DNA): TGTGCCAGTCTATCCTCCTATAATTCACCCCTCCACTTT. This codes for CASLSSYNSPLHF.

The chain joins TRBV7-9 to TRBJ2-1, with D possibly being TRBD2 (5 bases). The ends were cut back, 4 bases at V and 0 bases at J, with 10 bases in the middle. The CDR3 runs 15 residues. Germline V CDR1 and CDR2: SEHNR, FQNEAQ (reference sequence). The CDR3 region is CASSSRGSSYNEQFF. CDR3 coding DNA: TGTGCCAGCAGCTCTCGGGGTAGCTCCTACAATGAGCAGTTCTTC.

V is TRBV19 and J is TRBJ1-1, with a possible D match to TRBD1 (5 bases). The CDR3 consists of 14 residues. Germline assignment: CDR1 LNHDA and CDR2 SQIVND (reference sequence). The V gene lost 3 bases and the J gene lost 11 bases, with 19 bases spanning the gap. The DNA of the CDR3 is TGTGCCAGTAGTATCGACAGCGTCTATTCTCGGGCTTTCTTT. Residues: CASSIDSVYSRAFF.

The chain links TRBV25-1 to TRBJ1-1; TRBD1 might be the D (6 bases). Trimming left V 5 bases short and J 6 bases short, with 22 bases between. Germline loops: CDR1 MGHDK, CDR2 SYGVNS. This CDR3 comprises 16 residues. The chain's CDR3 is CASSPSDGPGHAEAFF. The CDR3 DNA sequence: TGTGCCAGCAGTCCAAGTGATGGACCGGGACACGCTGAAGCTTTCTTT.

The rearrangement joins TRBV15 to TRBJ1-2; 7 positions agree with TRBD1. The germline gives CDR1 LNHNV, CDR2 YYDKDF (reference sequence). V trimming: 5 bases; J trimming: 6 bases; junction bases outside the gene matches: 15. CDR3 size: 16 residues. The CDR3 is CATSSRTGPLVDGYTF. The CDR3 coding sequence is TGTGCCACCAGCTCAAGGACAGGACCCTTAGTGGATGGCTACACCTTC.

There are a few counts of this clone. V gene TRBV5-5 combines with J gene TRBJ1-1; D may be TRBD1 (5 bases). The CDR3 is made up of 15 amino acids. CDR1 and CDR2 (germline): SGHKS, YYEKEE (reference sequence). V was clipped by 2 bases and J by 4 bases, with 15 bases between them. CDR3 nucleotide sequence: TGTGCCAGCAGCTTTGGGATGATCAGGGTCACTGAAGCTTTCTTT. Translation gives CASSFGMIRVTEAFF.

This rearrangement joins TRBV2 to TRBJ2-7; D is unclear. The V end lost 4 bases, the J end lost 2 bases, and 3 bases lay between the germline ends. CDR1 is SNHLY and CDR2 is FYNNEI in the germline V gene. There are 11 residues in the CDR3. CDR3 nucleotide sequence: TGTGCCAGCAGTGGGCCCTACGAGCAGTACTTC. It is translated as CASSGPYEQYF.

The rearrangement joins TRBV30 to TRBJ1-2, with D perhaps TRBD1 (5 bases). V dropped 1 base and J dropped 8 bases, with 14 bases sitting between them. The CDR3 has 13 amino acids. Germline loops: CDR1 GTSNPN, CDR2 SVGIG (reference sequence). CDR3 loop: CAWSAQDFGGYTF. Here the CDR3 DNA reads TGTGCCTGGAGTGCACAGGATTTCGGAGGCTACACCTTC.

V is TRBV2 and J is TRBJ2-3; 9 bases map to TRBD1. Germline V CDR1 and CDR2: SNHLY, FYNNEI. The CDR3 contains 21 residues. V was clipped by 3 bases and J by 2 bases; unmatched bases: 21. CDR3 residues: CASSDLGIGQGWGFPTDTQYF. In DNA, the CDR3 is TGTGCCAGCAGTGATCTGGGGATAGGACAGGGGTGGGGATTCCCCACAGATACGCAGTATTTT. The full variable domain, completed using reference TRBV2 and TRBJ2-3, is EPEVTQTPSHQVTQMGQEVILRCVPISNHLYFYWYRQILGQKVEFLVSFYNNEISEKSEIFDDQFSVERPDGSNFTLKIRSTKLEDSAMYFCASSDLGIGQGWGFPTDTQYFGPGTRLTVL.

The CDR3 protein is CASSRPDREFGGYTF. The CDR3 DNA is TGCGCCAGCAGCCGCCCGGACAGGGAGTTTGGTGGCTACACCTTC. The chain is built from TRBV4-1 and TRBJ1-2; TRBD1 matches 8 bases. V shed 4 bases, J shed 7 bases, and the junction held 11 bases outside the gene matches. Per the germline V gene, CDR1 is MGHRA and CDR2 is YSYEKL. The CDR3 is 15 residues long.

The CDR3 here is CSVVLGAGTEAFF. Written as DNA, the CDR3 is TGCAGCGTTGTGTTGGGGGCCGGTACTGAAGCTTTCTTT. V usage is TRBV29-1 and J usage is TRBJ1-1; a weak D match, TRBD1 (6 bases). Germline-derived CDR1 and CDR2 are SQVTM and ANQGSEA. Trimming cost V 4 bases and J 5 bases, with 14 bases left between them. CDR3 size: 13 residues.

V and J are TRBV6-5 and TRBJ2-3, with D perhaps matching TRBD1 (6 bases). The CDR3 has 15 amino acids. Germline lookup yields CDR1 MNHEY and CDR2 SVGAGI. V dropped 6 bases and J dropped 0 bases, with 13 bases sitting between them. The CDR3 loop is CASRPGTGSTDTQYF. The DNA for the CDR3 is TGTGCCAGCAGGCCGGGAACAGGGAGCACAGATACGCAGTATTTT.

The J gene is TRBJ1-2, the V gene TRBV27, with D maybe TRBD1 (5 bases). Germline-derived CDR1 and CDR2 are MNHEY and SMNVEV (reference sequence). The V gene lost 1 base and the J gene lost 9 bases, with 21 bases spanning the gap. The CDR3 length is 16 residues. The CDR3 nucleotides read TGTGCCAGCAGTTTATTCAACCCGGGACTAGGGGCACGCTACACCTTC. Protein product: CASSLFNPGLGARYTF.

J is TRBJ2-7 and V is TRBV6-5, with TRBD1 identical over 11 bases. Germline V gene lookup returns CDR1 MNHEY and CDR2 SVGAGI. Germline trimming cut 4 bases from V and 4 bases from J; bases unmatched to any gene: 3. This CDR3 contains 14 residues. The CDR3 DNA is TGTGCCAGCAGTTTGGGACAGGGGGGTTACGAGCAGTACTTC. This codes for CASSLGQGGYEQYF.

The chain employs TRBV9 and TRBJ2-2; no firm D call. Looked up from germline, CDR1 is SGDLS and CDR2 is YYNGEE. The V and J ends lost 4 bases and 5 bases respectively, with 6 bases between them. The CDR3 is 12 amino acids. The CDR3 sequence: CASSPQTGELFF. The CDR3 DNA sequence: TGTGCCAGCAGCCCCCAAACCGGGGAGCTGTTTTTT.

The V gene is TRBV5-1, the J gene TRBJ2-3, with TRBD2 matching over 10 bases. The CDR3 is 17 residues long. Germline V gene lookup returns CDR1 SGHRS and CDR2 YFSETQ. The trim removed 4 bases at V and 1 base at J, leaving 9 bases unmatched. The DNA of the CDR3 is TGCGCCAGCAGCGGCTCAGCGGGGGGGCCTCGCACAGATACGCAGTATTTT. Translation: CASSGSAGGPRTDTQYF.

This clone was counted only a few times. The V gene is TRBV4-1, the J gene TRBJ1-2, with a tentative D call TRBD1 (5 bases). V was pared by 0 bases and J by 4 bases, with 12 bases between. Germline lookup yields CDR1 MGHRA and CDR2 YSYEKL. The CDR3 has 15 residues. The CDR3 region is CASSQDWAGFYGYTF. The CDR3 bases are TGCGCCAGCAGCCAAGATTGGGCAGGGTTCTATGGCTACACCTTC.

The chain couples TRBV11-1 to TRBJ1-1; D not certain. The germline V gene has CDR1 SGHAT and CDR2 FQDESV (reference sequence). The CDR3 runs 15 residues. The V gene lost 0 bases and the J gene lost 0 bases, with 8 bases spanning the gap. The CDR3 region is CASSLAARMNTEAFF. DNA for the CDR3: TGTGCCAGCAGCTTAGCGGCGCGGATGAACACTGAAGCTTTCTTT. Using reference TRBV11-1 and TRBJ1-1 for the parts outside the CDR3, the full variable domain is EAEVAQSPRYKITEKSQAVAFWCDPISGHATLYWYRQILGQGPELLVQFQDESVVDDSQLPKDRFSAERLKGVDSTLKIQPAELGDSAMYLCASSLAARMNTEAFFGQGTRLTVV.

This rearrangement joins TRBV5-1 to TRBJ2-3; 7 bases align to TRBD2. With V trimmed by 4 bases and J by 1 base, 6 bases remained unmatched. This CDR3 comprises 15 residues. Germline V gene lookup returns CDR1 SGHRS and CDR2 YFSETQ. CDR3 amino acids: CASSLPSGGTDTQYF. The DNA for the CDR3 is TGCGCCAGCAGCCTTCCAAGCGGGGGCACAGATACGCAGTATTTT.

Of note for this clone: An end of the junction differs from the germline gene, which may be a read error. The gene calls are TRBV2 and TRBJ2-5, with D possibly TRBD2 on 6 matching bases. Germline-derived CDR1 and CDR2 are SNHLY and FYNNEI. CDR3 length: 13 residues. The CDR3 DNA follows: TGTGCCAGCAGTGGTCTGGGTCGGGAGATCCAGTACTTC. Protein: CASSGLGREIQYF. Based on the CDR3 plus reference TRBV2 and TRBJ2-5, the full variable domain is EPEVTQTPSHQVTQMGQEVILRCVPISNHLYFYWYRQILGQKVEFLVSFYNNEISEKSEIFDDQFSVERPDGSNFTLKIRSTKLEDSAMYFCASSGLGREIQYFGPGTRLLVL.

The chain is built from TRBV18 and TRBJ1-5; 9 positions match TRBD1. CDR3 size: 16 residues. Germline V gene lookup returns CDR1 KGHSH and CDR2 LQKENI. The trim removed 6 bases at V and 2 bases at J, leaving 8 bases unmatched. Here the CDR3 reads CASSLQGAMGNQPQHF. In nucleotides, the CDR3 is TGTGCCAGCTCTTTACAGGGGGCTATGGGCAATCAGCCCCAGCATTTT.